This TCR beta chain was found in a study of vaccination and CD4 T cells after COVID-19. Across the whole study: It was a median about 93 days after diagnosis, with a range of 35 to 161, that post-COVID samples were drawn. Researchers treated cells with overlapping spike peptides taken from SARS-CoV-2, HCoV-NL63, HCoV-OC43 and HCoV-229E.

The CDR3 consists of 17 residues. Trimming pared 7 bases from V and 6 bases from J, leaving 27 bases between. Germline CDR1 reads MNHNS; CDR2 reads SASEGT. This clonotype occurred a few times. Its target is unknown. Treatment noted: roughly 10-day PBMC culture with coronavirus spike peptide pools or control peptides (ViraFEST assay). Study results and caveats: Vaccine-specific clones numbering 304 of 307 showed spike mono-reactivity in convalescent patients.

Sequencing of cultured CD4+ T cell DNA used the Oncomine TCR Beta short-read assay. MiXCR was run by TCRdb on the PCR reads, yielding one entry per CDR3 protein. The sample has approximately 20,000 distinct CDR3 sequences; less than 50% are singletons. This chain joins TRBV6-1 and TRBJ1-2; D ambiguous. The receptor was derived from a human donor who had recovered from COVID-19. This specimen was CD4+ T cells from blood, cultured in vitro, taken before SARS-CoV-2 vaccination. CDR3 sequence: CASTHKSDLRRRDGYTF. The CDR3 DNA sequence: TGTGCCAGCACCCACAAGTCGGATCTTAGGCGCCGAGATGGCTACACCTTC.